These 3 T cell receptor beta chains share one sample of origin, sequenced in a study of beta chain features in type 1 diabetes. The study reverse transcribed the entire isolated RNA, so it sequenced expressed TCRB transcripts. Here immunoSEQ multiplex PCR was the method, and the copy in TCRdb shows in-frame clones only, minus some. The sample yields 140,000 to 150,000 clones, roughly 50% seen once. Input material: Tregs from blood. The source is a man younger than 35 in good health.

CDR3 bases: TGTGCCAGCAGCTTAGCTGGGTGGGGGGAAGAGACCCAGTACTTC. This sequence encodes CASSLAGWGEETQYF. J is TRBJ2-5 and V is TRBV7-2; the D gene is possibly TRBD2 (6 bases). The V and J ends lost 0 bases and 3 bases respectively, with 11 bases between them. The germline CDR1 and CDR2 sequences are SGHTA and FQGNSA. CDR3 length: 15 residues.

This sequence joins TRBV6-6 and TRBJ1-2, with TRBD1 as a possible D gene (6 bases). The germline CDR1 and CDR2 sequences are MNHNY and SVGAGI (reference sequence). The CDR3 is 14 amino acids. V was pared by 7 bases and J by 3 bases, with 15 bases between. CDR3 sequence reads: CASKKGVLDYGYTF. The CDR3 DNA reads as TGTGCCAGCAAAAAGGGGGTATTGGACTATGGCTACACCTTC.

The rearrangement joins TRBV27 to TRBJ2-7; a weak D match, TRBD2 (7 bases). Germline V gene sequence: CDR1 MNHEY, CDR2 SMNVEV (reference sequence). The length of the CDR3 is 15 residues. The V and J ends lost 3 bases and 9 bases respectively, with 21 bases between them. The CDR3 protein is CASSFGGATTRGQYF. The CDR3, as DNA: TGTGCCAGCAGTTTTGGGGGGGCGACAACGAGGGGGCAGTACTTC.